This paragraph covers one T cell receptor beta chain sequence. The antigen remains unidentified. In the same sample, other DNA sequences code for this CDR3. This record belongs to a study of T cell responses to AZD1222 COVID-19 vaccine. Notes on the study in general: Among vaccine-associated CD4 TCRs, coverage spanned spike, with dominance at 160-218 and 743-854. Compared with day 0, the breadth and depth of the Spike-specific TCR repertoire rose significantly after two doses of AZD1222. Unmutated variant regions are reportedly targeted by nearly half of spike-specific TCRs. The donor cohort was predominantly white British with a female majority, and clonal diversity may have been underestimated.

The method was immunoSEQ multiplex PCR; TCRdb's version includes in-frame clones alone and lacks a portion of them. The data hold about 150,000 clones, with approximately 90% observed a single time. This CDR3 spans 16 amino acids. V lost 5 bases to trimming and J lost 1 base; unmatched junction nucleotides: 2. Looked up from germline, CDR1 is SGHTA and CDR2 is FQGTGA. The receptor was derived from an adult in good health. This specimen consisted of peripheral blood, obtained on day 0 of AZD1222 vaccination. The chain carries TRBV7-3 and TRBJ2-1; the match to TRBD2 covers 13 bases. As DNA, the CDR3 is TGTGCCAGCAGCCTGACTAGCGGGGGGTCCTACAATGAGCAGTTCTTC. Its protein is CASSLTSGGSYNEQFF.